This T cell receptor beta chain was captured in a study of technical replicates of blood from a few donors. The data were produced by immunoSEQ multiplex PCR, yet TCRdb's version contains in-frame clones alone and is incomplete. The sample gives tens of thousands of clones, roughly 98% of which show up once; over 0.13% is in the top ten. The length of the CDR3 is 14 residues. Germline values: CDR1 LNHDA, CDR2 SQIVND (reference sequence). The V end was cut by 4 bases, the J end by 14 bases, with 23 bases between. The chain carries TRBV19 and TRBJ1-2, with D maybe TRBD1 (6 bases). Sequenced material: T cells isolated from PBMCs. This receptor was identified in a human donor in good health. In nucleotides, the CDR3 is TGTGCCAGTAGTAAGGACAGTAACTTAGTGGGGAGAACCTTC. Encoded protein: CASSKDSNLVGRTF.